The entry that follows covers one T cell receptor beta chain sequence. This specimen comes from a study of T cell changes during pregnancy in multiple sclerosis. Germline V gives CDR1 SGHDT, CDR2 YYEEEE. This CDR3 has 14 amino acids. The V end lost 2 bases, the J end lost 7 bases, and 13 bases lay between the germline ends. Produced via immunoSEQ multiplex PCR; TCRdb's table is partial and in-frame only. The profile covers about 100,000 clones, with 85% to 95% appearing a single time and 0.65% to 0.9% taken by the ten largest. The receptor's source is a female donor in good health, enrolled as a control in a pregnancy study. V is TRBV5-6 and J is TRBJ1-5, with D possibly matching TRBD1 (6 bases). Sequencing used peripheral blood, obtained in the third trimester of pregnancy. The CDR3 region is CASSFRGRDQPQHF. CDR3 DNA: TGTGCCAGCAGCTTCAGGGGACGGGACCAGCCCCAGCATTTT.